This record covers a single T cell receptor beta chain. The antigen is undetermined. The sample is drawn from a study of OX40 agonist ivuxolimab in advanced cancers. Study context: Given to patients was ivuxolimab, an agonistic anti-OX40 (CD134) antibody. The mean age was roughly 60 years, ranging from about 23 to 79, with 65% to 85% of participants male. People who had prior anti-PD-1, anti-PD-L1 or anti-CTLA-4 therapy could take part, and about 40% had some. Study findings and constraints: Clonal expansion was seen in CD4+ and CD8+ blood T cells by week 6 at 0.1 to 3.0 mg/kg.

TCRdb's copy holds only in-frame clones and misses some; the assay was immunoSEQ multiplex PCR. The sample carries fewer than 70,000 clones, about 91% recorded once. J was trimmed by 2 bases and V by 4 bases; bases with no gene match: 4. The V gene's germline CDR1 is SGHRS and CDR2 YFSETQ. The CDR3 contains 15 residues. This TCR was recovered from an adult with an advanced solid tumor such as melanoma, head and neck, liver or kidney cancer. The material was CD4+ or CD8+ T cells sorted from blood, obtained in a trial of the OX40 agonist ivuxolimab. This chain uses TRBV5-1 with TRBJ1-3, with TRBD1 matching over 9 bases. The CDR3 region has the DNA TGCGCCAGCAGCCGGACAGGGGAGACTGGAAACACCATATATTTT. Protein: CASSRTGETGNTIYF.